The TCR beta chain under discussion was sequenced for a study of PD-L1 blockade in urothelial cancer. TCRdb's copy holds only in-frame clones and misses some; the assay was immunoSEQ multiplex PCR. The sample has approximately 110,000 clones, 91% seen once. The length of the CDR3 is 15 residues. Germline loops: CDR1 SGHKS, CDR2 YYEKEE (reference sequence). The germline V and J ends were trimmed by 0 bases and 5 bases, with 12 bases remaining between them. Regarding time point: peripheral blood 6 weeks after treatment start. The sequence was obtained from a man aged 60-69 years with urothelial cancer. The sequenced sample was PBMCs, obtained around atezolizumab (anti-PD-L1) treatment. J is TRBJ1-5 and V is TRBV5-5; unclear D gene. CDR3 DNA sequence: TGTGCCAGCAGCTTGGAGACACCCGGCGATCAGCCCCAGCATTTT. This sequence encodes CASSLETPGDQPQHF.